These 30 T cell receptor beta chains were sequenced from one sample in a study of cytomegalovirus exposure and HLA in healthy donors. The study ran its PCR with 60 Vbeta and 13 Jbeta primers. TCRdb keeps only in-frame clones here, not all; method: immunoSEQ multiplex PCR. The table includes some 140,000 clones, 70% to 85% detected once. Material for sequencing was PBMCs. The receptors were gathered from a man younger than 45 in good health and CMV-seronegative.

The chain carries TRBV6-5 and TRBJ1-5; D possibly corresponds to TRBD1 (6 bases). The CDR3 totals 13 residues. Trimming removed 5 bases from V and 7 bases from J, with 12 bases in between. Germline lookup yields CDR1 MNHEY and CDR2 SVGAGI. CDR3 sequence (DNA): TGTGCCAGCAGTGCTAACAGGGAACAGCCCCAGCATTTT. Its translation is CASSANREQPQHF.

This chain links TRBV4-3 with TRBJ2-2; 9 bases agree with TRBD1. J gave up 7 bases and V 0 bases, and 9 bases lay outside the gene matches. CDR3 size: 17 residues. Germline CDR1 is LGHNA and CDR2 is YSLEER. CDR3 amino acids: CASSQELQGAAIGELFF. The CDR3 DNA reads as TGCGCCAGCAGCCAAGAACTACAGGGGGCAGCTATCGGGGAGCTGTTTTTT.

This chain uses TRBV7-2 with TRBJ2-3; the D is unclear. CDR1 is SGHTA, CDR2 FQGNSA, per germline. The length of the CDR3 is 12 residues. V lost 4 bases, J lost 4 bases, and 6 bases lay in between. The CDR3 spells CASSSAADTQYF. DNA of the CDR3: TGTGCCAGCAGCTCCGCGGCAGATACGCAGTATTTT.

The rearrangement joins TRBV27 to TRBJ2-3; weak D call: TRBD1 (5 bases). Trimming removed 2 bases from V and 10 bases from J, with 16 bases in between. Germline CDR1 is MNHEY and CDR2 is SMNVEV (reference sequence). CDR3 size: 14 residues. CDR3 sequence: CASSLGAGWVAQYF. CDR3 nucleotides: TGTGCCAGCAGTTTAGGGGCAGGTTGGGTCGCGCAGTATTTT.

This clone was detected only a few times. The rearrangement joins TRBV7-9 to TRBJ1-1; D unresolved. Germline CDR1 is SEHNR and CDR2 is FQNEAQ (reference sequence). The V end lost 1 base, the J end lost 1 base, and 7 bases lay between the germline ends. The CDR3 is 14 residues long. The CDR3 region is CASSLGRANTEAFF. CDR3 DNA: TGTGCCAGCAGCTTAGGGCGGGCGAACACTGAAGCTTTCTTT.

The genes are TRBV28 and TRBJ1-4, with 8 bases aligning to TRBD1. CDR3 length: 16 amino acids. V lost 5 bases to trimming and J lost 0 bases; unmatched junction nucleotides: 5. The germline V gene has CDR1 MDHEN and CDR2 SYDVKM. CDR3 sequence (DNA): TGTGCCAGCAGTGCGGGACAGGCCGCAACTAATGAAAAACTGTTTTTT. Encoded protein: CASSAGQAATNEKLFF.

J is TRBJ1-2 and V is TRBV2, with D perhaps matching TRBD1 (6 bases). The CDR3 covers 12 residues. V lost 11 bases and J 2 bases, leaving 12 bases between the germline ends. In germline, CDR1 is SNHLY, CDR2 FYNNEI. The CDR3 protein is CAQGSENYGYTF. CDR3 sequence (DNA): TGTGCCCAGGGGTCGGAAAACTATGGCTACACCTTC.

The rearrangement joins TRBV19 to TRBJ1-1, with 9 bases lining up with TRBD1. There are 15 residues in the CDR3. Per the germline V gene, CDR1 is LNHDA and CDR2 is SQIVND (reference sequence). After removal of 0 bases from V and 8 bases from J, the junction contained 7 bases not matched to a gene. In DNA, the CDR3 is TGTGCCAGTAGTATAGATGGGGACAGGGTTACCGAAGCTTTCTTT. This sequence encodes CASSIDGDRVTEAFF.

The rearrangement links TRBV6-4 to TRBJ2-3, with D unresolved. Germline V gene data show CDR1 as MRHNA and CDR2 as SNTAGT. Trimming shortened V by 6 bases and J by 1 base, and 17 bases separated the two germline ends. This CDR3 has 16 residues. The CDR3 reads CASRPRLNDRTDTQYF. The CDR3 DNA reads TGTGCCAGCAGGCCCCGACTTAATGACCGCACAGATACGCAGTATTTT.

In the case of this clone: At one end, the junction sequence differs from germline, possibly due to a read error. V is TRBV7-8 and J is TRBJ1-6, with TRBD1 matching over 7 bases. This CDR3 contains 17 residues. In germline, CDR1 is SGHVS, CDR2 FQNEAQ. CDR3 region: CASSLGYRGPNNSPLNF. CDR3 in DNA: TGTGCCAGCAGCTTAGGTTACAGGGGCCCTAATAATTCACCCCTCAACTTT.

V and J are TRBV13 and TRBJ2-5; 8 bases map to TRBD1. The V segment lost 2 bases and the J segment 4 bases; nucleotides outside the gene matches: 6. Germline values: CDR1 PRHDT, CDR2 FYEKMQ (reference sequence). The length of the CDR3 is 15 residues. As DNA, the CDR3 is TGTGCCAGCAGCTTAAAGGCAGGGGGCGCAGAGACCCAGTACTTC. It encodes CASSLKAGGAETQYF. The full variable domain, with the rest looked up from reference TRBV13 and TRBJ2-5, is AAGVIQSPRHLIKEKRETATLKCYPIPRHDTVYWYQQGPGQDPQFLISFYEKMQSDKGSIPDRFSAQQFSDYHSELNMSSLELGDSALYFCASSLKAGGAETQYFGPGTRLLVL.

V and J are TRBV5-5 and TRBJ2-3; tentatively, D is TRBD1 (6 bases). There are 14 residues in the CDR3. Trimming took 0 bases from V and 3 from J, leaving 8 bases between them. CDR1 is SGHKS, CDR2 YYEKEE, per germline (reference sequence). For the CDR3, the DNA is TGTGCCAGCAGCTTGGTGCAGGGGACAGATACGCAGTATTTT. This sequence encodes CASSLVQGTDTQYF.

The chain joins TRBV14 to TRBJ2-4; D remains unclear. Per the germline V gene, CDR1 is SGHDN and CDR2 is FVKESK. Between the trimmed V and J ends, which lost 0 bases and 13 bases, there was a span of 10 bases. The length of the CDR3 is 12 residues. CDR3 region: CASSQDDTVQYF. The CDR3 DNA sequence: TGTGCCAGCAGCCAAGATGACACAGTCCAGTACTTC.

The chain carries TRBV7-2 and TRBJ2-2; tentatively, D is TRBD2 (5 bases). The CDR3 extends over 16 amino acids. Between the trimmed V and J ends, which lost 7 bases and 8 bases, there was a span of 23 bases. Germline V gives CDR1 SGHTA, CDR2 FQGNSA. Here the CDR3 reads CASNPLSVLDVGELFF. The CDR3, as DNA: TGTGCCAGCAACCCCCTCTCGGTACTAGATGTGGGGGAGCTGTTTTTT.

The rearrangement uses TRBV6-5 and TRBJ2-1, with a possible D match to TRBD2 (5 bases). This CDR3 comprises 13 residues. Germline CDR1 reads MNHEY; CDR2 reads SVGAGI. V was cut by 6 bases and J by 13 bases, with 19 bases left in between. The CDR3 loop is CASSQNRGKGQFF. The CDR3 DNA reads TGTGCCAGCAGCCAAAACCGAGGGAAGGGTCAGTTCTTC.

The gene calls are TRBV10-2 and TRBJ2-5; D ambiguous. Germline V CDR1 and CDR2: WSHSY, SAAADI. V lost 0 bases and J lost 5, with 7 bases in between. The CDR3 has 13 amino acids. The CDR3 protein is CASSESNSETQYF. The CDR3, as DNA: TGCGCCAGCAGTGAGTCGAACTCTGAGACCCAGTACTTC.

The rearrangement uses TRBV4-1 and TRBJ2-1, with 9 positions matching TRBD2. Germline V lookup: CDR1 MGHRA, CDR2 YSYEKL. V lost 1 base to trimming and J lost 7 bases; unmatched junction nucleotides: 5. This CDR3 contains 15 residues. Written as DNA, the CDR3 is TGCGCCAGCAGCCAAGGGCGGGGGGGCTGGAATGAGCAGTTCTTC. This translates into CASSQGRGGWNEQFF.

This clone was seen once. Here the CDR3 reads CASSELGLAGGSNTGELFF. The CDR3 nucleotides are TGTGCCAGCAGTGAATTGGGACTAGCGGGGGGCTCGAACACCGGGGAGCTGTTTTTT. The chain carries TRBV2 and TRBJ2-2; the match to TRBD2 covers 15 bases. The CDR3 contains 19 residues. Germline trimming cut 2 bases from V and 0 bases from J; bases unmatched to any gene: 4. From germline, CDR1 is SNHLY and CDR2 FYNNEI.

The J gene is TRBJ1-6, the V gene TRBV10-2; the D is unclear. Trimming took 6 bases from V and 6 from J, leaving 15 bases between them. The germline CDR1 and CDR2 sequences are WSHSY and SAAADI. The CDR3 contains 15 residues. The CDR3 loop is CASSPAGNGNSPLHF. DNA of the CDR3: TGCGCCAGCAGCCCCGCGGGGAATGGTAATTCACCCCTCCACTTT.

The rearrangement uses TRBV5-6 and TRBJ1-2; D is ambiguous. Trimming cost V 4 bases and J 5 bases, with 12 bases left between them. This CDR3 is 13 amino acids long. Looked up from germline, CDR1 is SGHDT and CDR2 is YYEEEE. The chain's CDR3 is CASSGYNQYGYTF. DNA for the CDR3: TGTGCCAGCAGCGGTTACAACCAATATGGCTACACCTTC.

The chain has TRBV28 and TRBJ1-1, with 7 nucleotides matching TRBD1. Germline CDR1 is MDHEN and CDR2 is SYDVKM. This CDR3 contains 15 residues. V gave up 6 bases and J gave up 6 bases; unmatched junction bases: 13. CDR3 sequence: CASRDDRASSPEAFF. The CDR3, as DNA: TGTGCCAGCAGGGATGACAGGGCCAGTTCCCCTGAAGCTTTCTTT.

This clone was observed a few times. This rearrangement joins TRBV5-4 to TRBJ1-1; TRBD1 might be the D (6 bases). This CDR3 spans 15 amino acids. V was cut by 4 bases and J by 2 bases, with 15 bases left in between. CDR1 is SGHNT and CDR2 is YYREEE in the germline V gene (reference sequence). The CDR3 spells CASSLSTGLNTEAFF. The CDR3 DNA is TGTGCCAGCAGCCTCAGTACAGGGCTCAACACTGAAGCTTTCTTT.

This clone was found once. The rearrangement joins TRBV6-5 to TRBJ2-3; 7 positions agree with TRBD2. This CDR3 is 16 amino acids long. The germline CDR1 and CDR2 sequences are MNHEY and SVGAGI. V lost 0 bases to trimming and J lost 6 bases; unmatched junction nucleotides: 9. The CDR3 sequence: CASSYSGIQRGDTQYF. CDR3 DNA: TGTGCCAGCAGTTACTCCGGAATCCAGCGGGGTGATACGCAGTATTTT.

This clone came up a few times. V gene TRBV2 combines with J gene TRBJ2-7, with D possibly TRBD2 on 5 matching bases. Germline V gives CDR1 SNHLY, CDR2 FYNNEI. The CDR3 has 14 amino acids. Trimming took off 5 bases at V and 0 bases at J, with 11 bases between the two ends. The CDR3, as DNA: TGTGCCAGCAGTCGGACTGAAAGCTCCTACGAGCAGTACTTC. This gives the protein CASSRTESSYEQYF. The full variable domain, in which reference TRBV2 and TRBJ2-7 provide the parts outside the CDR3, is EPEVTQTPSHQVTQMGQEVILRCVPISNHLYFYWYRQILGQKVEFLVSFYNNEISEKSEIFDDQFSVERPDGSNFTLKIRSTKLEDSAMYFCASSRTESSYEQYFGPGTRLTVT.

The genes are TRBV14 and TRBJ1-1, with 7 bases aligning to TRBD1. CDR1 SGHDN and CDR2 FVKESK come from the germline V gene. The CDR3 extends over 13 amino acids. The trim removed 4 bases at V and 5 bases at J, leaving 4 bases unmatched. The CDR3 sequence is CASSPGQRTEAFF. In nucleotides, the CDR3 is TGTGCCAGCAGCCCGGGACAGAGGACTGAAGCTTTCTTT.

The chain employs TRBV19 and TRBJ2-7; a weak D match, TRBD2 (5 bases). With 10 bases removed from V and 3 bases from J, the gap between germline ends came to 22 bases. Germline values: CDR1 LNHDA, CDR2 SQIVND (reference sequence). The CDR3 is made up of 15 amino acids. CDR3 nucleotides: TGTGCCACATCGAAGGAGGTGAGGGCTTACTACGAGCAGTACTTC. Protein product: CATSKEVRAYYEQYF.

This chain links TRBV27 with TRBJ2-3; a weak D match, TRBD1 (6 bases). CDR1 MNHEY and CDR2 SMNVEV come from the germline V gene (reference sequence). The CDR3 consists of 15 residues. V lost 5 bases and J 1 base, leaving 13 bases between the germline ends. CDR3 loop: CASSPRQDRTDTQYF. Written as DNA, the CDR3 is TGTGCCAGCAGTCCCCGACAGGACCGCACAGATACGCAGTATTTT.

V usage is TRBV6-5 and J usage is TRBJ2-7; no definite D call. Trimming stripped 2 bases from V and 5 bases from J, with 13 bases between. The CDR3 covers 14 residues. Germline CDR1 is MNHEY and CDR2 is SVGAGI. The CDR3 here is CASSYVSKSDEQYF. Here the CDR3 DNA reads TGTGCCAGCAGTTACGTATCCAAATCGGACGAGCAGTACTTC.

In regard to this clone: A read error may produce the germline difference seen at one junction end. The rearrangement uses TRBV7-9 and TRBJ1-5; 9 nucleotides align to TRBD1. Germline assignment: CDR1 SEHNR and CDR2 FQNEAQ (reference sequence). The CDR3 is 18 amino acids. CDR3 region: CASSPRDRVWVQNQPQNF. The CDR3 DNA is TGTGCCAGCAGCCCCCGGGACAGGGTATGGGTTCAGAATCAGCCCCAGAATTTT. Using reference TRBV7-9 and TRBJ1-5 for the parts outside the CDR3, the full variable domain is DTGVSQNPRHKITKRGQNVTFRCDPISEHNRLYWYRQTLGQGPEFLTYFQNEAQLEKSRLLSDRFSAERPKGSFSTLEIQRTEQGDSAMYLCASSPRDRVWVQNQPQNFGDGTRLSIL.

V is TRBV7-2 and J is TRBJ2-2; D may be TRBD1 (6 bases). V was trimmed by 7 bases and J by 1 base, leaving 16 bases between them. The CDR3 is 16 residues long. Looked up from germline, CDR1 is SGHTA and CDR2 is FQGNSA. In DNA, the CDR3 is TGTGCCAGCATCGTGAGCCAGGGACAGAACACCGGGGAGCTGTTTTTT. Protein sequence: CASIVSQGQNTGELFF.